The rows below give T cell receptor beta chains drawn from one sample of a study of T-cell reconstitution after alpha-beta-depleted transplantation in children. TCRdb ran MiXCR on the PCR reads and lists one entry per CDR3 protein. The repertoire consists of 420,000 or so distinct CDR3 sequences, with about a tenth occurring once and the leading ten covering roughly 5.1%. The starting material was PBMCs from the stem cell graft donor, obtained from the stem cell graft. Receptor source: a human donor who donated a stem cell graft to a child with acute myeloid leukemia. Each CDR3 is given with its conserved first and last residue. The D gene is left open where the match is weak. Clone size is stated in some rows and not others, as once, few, many or a class when expanded.

J | D | size | V | length | CDR3 | DNA
TRBJ2-3 | . | many | TRBV5-1 | 13 | CASSLQGTDTQYF | TGTGCCAGCAGTCTACAGGGTACAGATACGCAGTATTTT
TRBJ2-3 | TRBD2 | many | TRBV7-6 | 16 | CASSLRGGRGTDTQYF | TGTGCCAGCAGTCTAAGAGGCGGGAGAGGCACAGATACGCAGTATTTT
TRBJ2-2 | . | once | TRBV7-9 | 17 | CASSHDRRGHDTGELFF | TGTGCCAGCAGCCATGACCGGAGGGGGCATGACACCGGGGAGCTGTTTTTT
TRBJ2-5 | TRBD2 | . | TRBV7-9 | 16 | CASSTGTSGNQETQYF | TGTGCCAGCAGCACGGGGACTAGCGGGAACCAAGAGACCCAGTACTTC
TRBJ2-2 | TRBD2 | many | TRBV7-2 | 16 | CASSRTGTSGTGELFF | TGTGCCAGCAGCCGAACCGGGACTAGCGGGACCGGGGAGCTGTTTTTT
TRBJ2-7 | . | . | TRBV29-1 | 14 | CSVEASSGPYEQYF | TGCAGCGTTGAAGCTTCGAGCGGACCCTACGAGCAGTACTTC
TRBJ2-5 | . | . | TRBV11-2 | 18 | CASSLEGGLTLTRGTQYF | TGTGCCAGCAGCTTAGAGGGCGGGCTCACACTAACCCGGGGGACCCAGTACTTC
TRBJ1-1 | . | . | TRBV20-1 | 15 | CSAKVLGGMNTEAFF | TGCAGTGCTAAAGTCTTGGGGGGGATGAACACTGAAGCTTTCTTT
TRBJ2-1 | . | many | TRBV7-2 | 14 | CASSFTGSYNEQFF | TGTGCCAGCAGTTTTACGGGCTCCTACAATGAGCAGTTCTTC
TRBJ1-3 | . | . | TRBV18 | 15 | CASSPPSSSGNTIYF | TGTGCCAGCTCACCACCGTCTTCCTCTGGAAACACCATATATTTT